Listed below are T cell receptor beta chains from one sample, sequenced in a study of control samples from healthy donors and cancer patients. Sequenced by immunoSEQ multiplex PCR; TCRdb stores in-frame clones only, minus some. The sample records 90,000 to 120,000 clones, roughly four fifths being singletons. Sequencing was carried out using blood. Source of these receptors: a man between 18 and 35 years old in good health. Each CDR3 is given with its conserved first and last residue. The D gene is left open where the match is weak. Size values are once, few and many counts, or a class for expanded clones, and some rows have none.

>TRBV6-1|TRBJ2-2|NA|TRBD1
TGTGCCAGCAGTGAGTACAGGGGCGGCGGGGAGCTGTTTTTT
CASSEYRGGGELFF
>TRBV9|TRBJ1-6|few|NA
TGTGCCAGCAGCACCACAGAGAGCTCCTATAATTCACCCCTCCACTTT
CASSTTESSYNSPLHF
>TRBV2|TRBJ1-3|NA|TRBD1
TGTGCCAGCAGTCGGGACAGGGCGGGAAACACCATATATTTT
CASSRDRAGNTIYF
>TRBV5-1|TRBJ2-1|NA|NA
TGCGCCGGGGTGGAAGGACGCTACAATGAGCAGTTCTTC
CAGVEGRYNEQFF
>TRBV12-2|TRBJ1-4|NA|NA
TGTGCAAGTCGCTTAGGACCCAGGGGGGGAGAAAAACTGTTTTTT
CASRLGPRGGEKLFF
>TRBV19|TRBJ2-2|NA|NA
TGTGCCAGTATCGGGTCAGGAGTTTCGACCGGGGAGCTGTTTTTT
CASIGSGVSTGELFF
>TRBV5-1|TRBJ2-3|NA|NA
TGCGCCAGCAGCTTAGTGTCGGGTTCGTCAGATACGCAGTATTTT
CASSLVSGSSDTQYF
>TRBV5-6|TRBJ2-6|once|NA
TGTGCCAGCAGCCACCGGGTGACGGGGGCCAACGTCCTGACTTTC
CASSHRVTGANVLTF
>TRBV9|TRBJ1-1|NA|NA
TGTGCCAGCAGCCCTCTAGAGAGTACGAACACTGAAGCTTTCTTT
CASSPLESTNTEAFF
>TRBV29-1|TRBJ2-3|NA|NA
TGCAGTGGGCGGGGCTTGAGCACAGATACGCAGTATTTT
CSGRGLSTDTQYF
>TRBV7-8|TRBJ1-5|NA|NA
TGTGCCAGCAGCACTAGCAATCAGCCCCAGCATTTT
CASSTSNQPQHF
>TRBV7-2|TRBJ2-4|NA|NA
TGTGCCAGCAGCCCCCACCCGTCGATGGGAAACATTCAGTACTTC
CASSPHPSMGNIQYF
>TRBV5-1|TRBJ2-5|NA|NA
TGCGCCAGCAGCCACCCCACCCAGGGAGCAGCAGAGACCCAGTACTTC
CASSHPTQGAAETQYF
>TRBV6-6|TRBJ1-5|NA|NA
TGTGCCAGCAGTTACTCGGGGAAAGAGCCCCAGCATTTT
CASSYSGKEPQHF
>TRBV5-1|TRBJ2-3|NA|NA
TGCGCCAGCAGCCCACTGGGTACCAGCACAGATACGCAGTATTTT
CASSPLGTSTDTQYF
>TRBV2|TRBJ1-2|NA|NA
TGTGCCAGCAGTGAAGCCGGGGAGGTTAACTATGGCTACACCTTC
CASSEAGEVNYGYTF
>TRBV7-2|TRBJ2-5|NA|TRBD1
TGTGCCAGCAGCTTTCAGACAGGGCGGGAGACCCAGTACTTC
CASSFQTGRETQYF
>TRBV4-2|TRBJ1-5|NA|NA
TGTGCCAGCAGCCCCTACGGGACACCTCTTAGCAATCAGCCCCAGCATTTT
CASSPYGTPLSNQPQHF
>TRBV2|TRBJ2-7|NA|NA
TGTGCCAGCAGTGGGAACGACATCCCTCCTTACGAGCAGTACTTC
CASSGNDIPPYEQYF
>TRBV30|TRBJ1-3|NA|TRBD1
TGTGCCTGGAGTGCGGACAGGGGGCGGGGAAACACCATATATTTT
CAWSADRGRGNTIYF
>TRBV5-1|TRBJ1-2|NA|TRBD1
TGCGCCAGCAGCATCACAGGGGAAGAAGGGTATGGCTACACCTTC
CASSITGEEGYGYTF
>TRBV7-8|TRBJ1-2|NA|NA
TGTGCCAGCAGCTTAGGTGTCCACACCTATGGCTACACCTTC
CASSLGVHTYGYTF
>TRBV6-2/TRBV6-3|TRBJ1-5|once|NA
TGTGCCAGCAGTTATTTTGTCAGAGGGAATCAGCCCCAGCATTTT
CASSYFVRGNQPQHF
>TRBV5-6|TRBJ1-2|NA|NA
TGTGCCAGCAGCTTGGTTGGGGGAGGTGGCTACACCTTC
CASSLVGGGGYTF
>TRBV10-3|TRBJ2-7|few|TRBD1
TGTGCCACCCGAAACCCGGGGACAGGGGGCTACGAGCAGTACTTC
CATRNPGTGGYEQYF
>TRBV6-6|TRBJ2-7|NA|NA
TGTGCCAGCAGTACCCAAAGGGGCTCCTTAGCAGGGCAGTACTTC
CASSTQRGSLAGQYF
>TRBV7-8|TRBJ2-4|NA|NA
TGTGCCAGCAGCTTAGTGGCGGCCCAAGCCAAAAACATTCAGTACTTC
CASSLVAAQAKNIQYF
>TRBV7-2|TRBJ2-1|once|NA
TGTGCCAGCAGCCTATCCGGGGGTATATACAATGAGCAGTTCTTC
CASSLSGGIYNEQFF
>TRBV5-4|TRBJ2-1|NA|NA
TGTGCCAGCAGCTCACAGTCCCTGAGCTCCTACAATGAGCAGTTCTTC
CASSSQSLSSYNEQFF
>TRBV18|TRBJ2-1|NA|TRBD1
TGTGCCAGCTCACCCACCGGGACAGGGGGCCACAATGAGCAGTTCTTC
CASSPTGTGGHNEQFF
>TRBV11-2|TRBJ2-7|NA|NA
TGTGCCAGCAGCTTAACCTACGAGCAGTACTTC
CASSLTYEQYF
>TRBV7-9|TRBJ2-1|NA|TRBD1
TGTGCCAGCAGCTTAAGAGGGACAGGGGATAATGAGCAGTTCTTC
CASSLRGTGDNEQFF
>TRBV28|TRBJ2-2|NA|NA
TGTGCCAGCAGTTTATACGACTCAGCGAACACCGGGGAGCTGTTTTTT
CASSLYDSANTGELFF
>TRBV5-1|TRBJ2-1|NA|TRBD1
TGCGCCAGCAGTACCGGGACAGGGAACCACAATGAGCAGTTCTTC
CASSTGTGNHNEQFF
>TRBV2|TRBJ1-2|NA|NA
TGTGCCAGCAGAAGATGGACATTGGAGGGCTACACCTTC
CASRRWTLEGYTF
>TRBV9|TRBJ2-1|once|NA
TGTGCCAGCAGCGCCGACAGGACCAATGAGCAGTTCTTC
CASSADRTNEQFF
>TRBV6-5|TRBJ2-5|NA|TRBD1
TGTGCCAGCAGCCCCGGGACAGGGCTGGAGACCCAGTACTTC
CASSPGTGLETQYF
>TRBV6-6|TRBJ1-5|NA|NA
TGTGCCAGCAGTTTGGGGGGTTATAGCAATCAGCCCCAGCATTTT
CASSLGGYSNQPQHF
>TRBV5-6|TRBJ2-2|NA|TRBD1
TGTGCCAGCAGCTTCACAGGGGCGGCGGGCACCGGGGAGCTGTTTTTT
CASSFTGAAGTGELFF
>TRBV6-5|TRBJ1-4|NA|TRBD1
TGTGCCAGCGGGAGACAGGGGGGTAATGAAAAACTGTTTTTT
CASGRQGGNEKLFF
>TRBV7-7|TRBJ2-5|NA|NA
TGTGCCAGCAGCTTACAGTACGGGGTTGGGGAGACCCAGTACTTC
CASSLQYGVGETQYF
>TRBV10-3|TRBJ2-7|NA|NA
TGTGCCATCAGTGGGTCCCCGGACCACGAGCAGTACTTC
CAISGSPDHEQYF